This TCR beta chain was recovered during a study of shared clonotypes between healthy human individuals (dated by TCRdb to 2018 to 2020). Turning to the overall study: The cohort included three men and two women between 18 and 49 years of age. Between about 0.94 and 8.9 billion PBMCs per donor were obtained by leukapheresis. To increase sequencing depth and limit assay-specific biases, TCR repertoire library preparation and sequencing were carried out by different laboratories using diverse techniques. Blood TCR repertoires of a handful of healthy adults were deeply sequenced to estimate repertoire size and the extent of clonotype sharing between individuals. For each donor, CD4 naive and CD4 memory were each run on three plates, CD8 naive on two plates, and CD8 memory on one plate. Summary of the overall study and its limitations: Rarefaction of sorted-subset datasets indicated incomplete sequencing despite the large sequencing depth. Only blood was sampled, and tissue TCR repertoires likely differ from those in blood. About 5% of naive CD4, roughly 3.6% of naive CD8, 2.3% of memory CD4, and around 0.4% of memory CD8 clonotypes were shared across a few donors. The small number of donors limited the genetic and exposure-history diversity represented. Based on pairwise subsampling, the degree of clonotype sharing among donors was expected to be affected by sequencing depth. Higher generation probabilities were observed for clonotypes shared by all four sorted-subset donors than for non-shared clonotypes. Estimated clonotype richness was generally larger for naive than for memory subsets.

TCR CDR3 regions were amplified from genomic DNA by multiplex PCR using the deep immunoSEQ assay. Extracted genomic DNA from each cell subset was distributed evenly across all wells of several immunoSEQ 96-well plates, and each plate was treated as a replicate. For sorted subsets, each replicate PCR was loaded with 200 ng genomic DNA, equivalent to approximately 33,000 T cell genomes. Purified libraries were quantified with a Qubit 3.0 fluorometer, sized on a Bioanalyzer 2100, and re-quantified with the KAPA Library Quantification kit. Each immunoSEQ 96-well plate was sequenced on its own single-read 150-cycle Illumina NextSeq 550 flow cell. The original methods were these. The immunoSEQ output contained only junctional sequences without quality scores, so filtering could not match that applied to full-length reads. To assign V/J genes and CDR3, sequences were annotated using PyIR, a Python wrapper for IgBLAST v1.9, with IMGT germline references. Reads were filtered out if the reads had weak V/J assignments (E-value above 1e-6), no CDR3, stop codons, out-of-frame junctions, or ambiguous translated residues. V3J clonotypes were defined as sequences sharing the same inferred V gene, J gene, and CDR3 amino acid sequence. Percentage overlap between repertoires was computed as shared unique clonotypes divided by the size of the smaller repertoire. Repertoire richness was assessed with RTK rarefaction, the Chao1 estimator, and Recon v2.1 estimates of unobserved clonotypes. Generation probabilities for all TCRbeta clonotypes obtained by the gDNA method from a handful of donors were computed using OLGA. TCRdb holds this immuneACCESS table with in-frame rearrangements only. Some clones are missing; in checked studies, unresolved V genes explain under half, and the rest has no known cause. V, J and clone size are taken as reported in that table, and D and trimming were inferred from the DNA itself. The sample profile shows 600,000 to 800,000 clones; roughly 72% of them were found once. The leading ten clones occupy about 1.7% of the sample.

CDR1 and CDR2, per the germline V gene, are SNHLY and FYNNEI. The CDR3 numbers 13 residues from cysteine through phenylalanine. The sequence is cut down to CDR3 DNA, 39 bases in frame from base 1. Trimming removed 8 bases from V and 4 bases from J, leaving 12 bases between the germline ends. Note on this clone: No cognate antigen has been identified for it. Nothing much larger sits one base from this clone, and base qualities are not available.

The donors were healthy, HIV-negative adults who had no recently reported acute infections or vaccinations. Every donor was a Caucasian adult residing in Nashville, Tennessee, USA. Magnetic negative selection was used to enrich CD4+ T cells, after which naive cells were positively selected on CD45RA and the negative fraction became the memory subset. After blood collection by leukapheresis, PBMCs were isolated using Ficoll-Histopaque density gradient centrifugation and then cryopreserved in the vapor phase of liquid nitrogen. Analytical flow cytometry was used to check the purity and quantity of each magnetically sorted T cell population. From each sorted fraction, genomic DNA was isolated and quantified by UV absorbance on a Nanodrop 2000c.

Input material: memory CD4+ T cells sorted from blood. The cell subset or site label for this specimen denotes: CD45RA-negative fraction. The receptor chain draws on TRBV2 and TRBJ1-3, with a tentative D gene TRBD1 over 6 matching bases. The clonotype was recovered from a woman younger than 45 in good health. The sequenced DNA: TGTGCCAGCCGGGACACGGCAGGAAACACCATATATTTT. This encodes CASRDTAGNTIYF.